This T cell receptor (beta chain) was sequenced in a study of early T cells in non-severe SARS-CoV-2 infection. Overall study: Chains were not paired, and sequencing was done on bulk RNA from unsorted whole blood. Study findings and constraints: Anti-spike CD8 responses were favored by VDJdb matching, which missed private and CD4 specificities.

With regard to this clonotype: Its specificity is unknown.

Individually, cDNA molecules had unique molecular identifiers attached to them. TCRdb fed the 5' RACE reads into MiXCR, producing one record per CDR3 protein. This sample has about 36,000 distinct CDR3 sequences, with around 6.5% found just once. The clonotype comes from an adult who was a healthcare worker with PCR-confirmed SARS-CoV-2 infection or an uninfected control (not recorded which). Sequenced here: whole blood, sampled at baseline.

CDR3 sequence reads: CASRQAGGGEQYF. CDR3 nucleotide sequence: TGTGCCAGCAGGCAAGCGGGAGGGGGGGAGCAGTACTTC. J is TRBJ2-7 and V is TRBV12-3 or TRBV12-4; 10 bases match TRBD2. V was clipped by 6 bases and J by 7 bases; unmatched bases: 6. The length of the CDR3 is 13 residues.